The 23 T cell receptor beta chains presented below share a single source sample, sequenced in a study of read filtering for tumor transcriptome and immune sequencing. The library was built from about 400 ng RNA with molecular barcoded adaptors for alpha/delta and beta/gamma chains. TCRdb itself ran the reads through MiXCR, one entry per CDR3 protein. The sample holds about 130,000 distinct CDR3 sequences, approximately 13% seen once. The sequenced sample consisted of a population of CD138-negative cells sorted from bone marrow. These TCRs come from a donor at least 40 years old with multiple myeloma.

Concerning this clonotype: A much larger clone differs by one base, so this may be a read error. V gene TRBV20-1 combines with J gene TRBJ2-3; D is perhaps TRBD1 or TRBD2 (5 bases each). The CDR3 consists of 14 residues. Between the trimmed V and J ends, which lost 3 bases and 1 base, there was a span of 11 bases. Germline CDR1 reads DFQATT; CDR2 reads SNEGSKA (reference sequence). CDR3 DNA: TGCAGTGCTAGCCGGGACGGTTGCACAGATACGCAGTATTTT. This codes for CSASRDGCTDTQYF.

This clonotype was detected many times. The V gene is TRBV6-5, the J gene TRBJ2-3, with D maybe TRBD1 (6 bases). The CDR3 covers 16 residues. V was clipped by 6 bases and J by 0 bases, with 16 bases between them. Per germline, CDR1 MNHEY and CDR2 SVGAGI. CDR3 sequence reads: CASSRGGSTSTDTQYF. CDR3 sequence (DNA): TGTGCCAGCAGCAGAGGGGGTAGTACTAGCACAGATACGCAGTATTTT.

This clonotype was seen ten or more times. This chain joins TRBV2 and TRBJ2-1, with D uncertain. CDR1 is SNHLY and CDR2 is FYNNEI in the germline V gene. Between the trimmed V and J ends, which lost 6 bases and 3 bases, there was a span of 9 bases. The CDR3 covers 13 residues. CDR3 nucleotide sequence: TGTGCCAGCAGCGGAATGAGCTACAATGAGCAGTTCTTC. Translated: CASSGMSYNEQFF.

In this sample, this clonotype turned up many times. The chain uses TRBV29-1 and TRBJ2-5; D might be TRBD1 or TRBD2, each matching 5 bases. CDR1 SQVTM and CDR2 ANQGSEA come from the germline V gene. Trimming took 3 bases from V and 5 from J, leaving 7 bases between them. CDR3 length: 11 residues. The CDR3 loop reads CSVDWGETQYF. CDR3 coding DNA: TGCAGCGTTGATTGGGGGGAGACCCAGTACTTC.

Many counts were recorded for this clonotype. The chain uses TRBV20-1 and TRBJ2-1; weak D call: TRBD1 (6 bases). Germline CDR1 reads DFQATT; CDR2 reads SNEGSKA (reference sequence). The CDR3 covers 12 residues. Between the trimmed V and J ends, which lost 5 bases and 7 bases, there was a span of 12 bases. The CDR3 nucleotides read TGCAGTGCTGCACAAACAGGGAATGAGCAGTTCTTC. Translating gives CSAAQTGNEQFF.

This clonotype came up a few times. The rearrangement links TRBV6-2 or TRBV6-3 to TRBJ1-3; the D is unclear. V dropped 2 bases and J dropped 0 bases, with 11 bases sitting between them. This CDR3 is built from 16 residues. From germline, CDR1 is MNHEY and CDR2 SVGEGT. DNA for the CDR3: TGTGCCAGCAGTTACCCTGGACGAAGCTCTGGAAACACCATATATTTT. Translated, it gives CASSYPGRSSGNTIYF.

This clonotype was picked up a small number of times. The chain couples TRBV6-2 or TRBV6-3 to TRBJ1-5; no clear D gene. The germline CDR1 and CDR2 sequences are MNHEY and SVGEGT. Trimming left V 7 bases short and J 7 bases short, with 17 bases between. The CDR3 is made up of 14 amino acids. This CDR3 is CASTDGLKEQPQHF. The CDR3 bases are TGTGCCAGCACCGACGGATTGAAGGAGCAGCCCCAGCATTTT.

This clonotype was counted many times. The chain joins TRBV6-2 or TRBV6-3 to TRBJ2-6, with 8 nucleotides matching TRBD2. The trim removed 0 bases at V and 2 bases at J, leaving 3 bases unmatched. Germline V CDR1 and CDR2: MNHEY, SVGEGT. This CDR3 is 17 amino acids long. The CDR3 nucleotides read TGTGCCAGCAGTTACTCAAGCGGGAGTACTGGGGCCAACGTCCTGACTTTC. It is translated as CASSYSSGSTGANVLTF.

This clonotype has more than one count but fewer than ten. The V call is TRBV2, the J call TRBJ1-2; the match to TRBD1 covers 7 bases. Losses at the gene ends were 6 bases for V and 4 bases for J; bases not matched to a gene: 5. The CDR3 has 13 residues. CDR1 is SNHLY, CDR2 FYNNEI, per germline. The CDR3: CASSQTGLYGYTF. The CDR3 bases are TGTGCCAGCAGCCAGACAGGGCTCTATGGCTACACCTTC. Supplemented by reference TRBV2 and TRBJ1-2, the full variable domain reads EPEVTQTPSHQVTQMGQEVILRCVPISNHLYFYWYRQILGQKVEFLVSFYNNEISEKSEIFDDQFSVERPDGSNFTLKIRSTKLEDSAMYFCASSQTGLYGYTFGSGTRLTVV.

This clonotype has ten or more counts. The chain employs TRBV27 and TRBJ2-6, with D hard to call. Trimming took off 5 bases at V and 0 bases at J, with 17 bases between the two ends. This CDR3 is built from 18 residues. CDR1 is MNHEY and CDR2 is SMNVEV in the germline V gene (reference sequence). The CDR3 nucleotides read TGTGCCAGCAGTCCCGTATCTCCGGGTTTCTCTGGGGCCAACGTCCTGACTTTC. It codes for CASSPVSPGFSGANVLTF.

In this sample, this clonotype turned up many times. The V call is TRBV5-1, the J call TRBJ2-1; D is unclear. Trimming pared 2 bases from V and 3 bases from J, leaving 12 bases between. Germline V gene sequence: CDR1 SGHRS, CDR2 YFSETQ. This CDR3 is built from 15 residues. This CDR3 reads CASSLGTRIYNEQFF. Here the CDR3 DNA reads TGCGCCAGCAGCTTAGGCACCAGAATCTACAATGAGCAGTTCTTC. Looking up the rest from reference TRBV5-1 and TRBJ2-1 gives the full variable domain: KAGVTQTPRYLIKTRGQQVTLSCSPISGHRSVSWYQQTPGQGLQFLFEYFSETQRNKGNFPGRFSGRQFSNSRSEMNVSTLELGDSALYLCASSLGTRIYNEQFFGPGTRLTVL.

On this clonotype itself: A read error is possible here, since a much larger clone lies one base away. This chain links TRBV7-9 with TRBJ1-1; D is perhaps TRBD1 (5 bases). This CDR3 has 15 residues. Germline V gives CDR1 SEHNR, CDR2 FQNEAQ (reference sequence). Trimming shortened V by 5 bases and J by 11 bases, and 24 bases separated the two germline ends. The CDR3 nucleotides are TGTGCCAGCAGCCAACCCTCCGGGGGGGTGGCGGGCGCTTTCTTT. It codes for CASSQPSGGVAGAFF.

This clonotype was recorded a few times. Here the CDR3 reads CASALQSGTEAFF. CDR3 nucleotide sequence: TGTGCCAGCGCCCTCCAATCGGGCACTGAAGCTTTCTTT. This chain links TRBV18 with TRBJ1-1; D unresolved. The CDR3 covers 13 residues. Germline V gene sequence: CDR1 KGHSH, CDR2 LQKENI. With 8 bases removed from V and 4 bases from J, the gap between germline ends came to 14 bases.

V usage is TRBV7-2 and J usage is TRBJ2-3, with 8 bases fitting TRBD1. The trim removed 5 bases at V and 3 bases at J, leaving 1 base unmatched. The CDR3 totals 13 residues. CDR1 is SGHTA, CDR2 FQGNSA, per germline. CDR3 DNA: TGTGCCAGCAGCAGGGACAGGACAGATACGCAGTATTTT. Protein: CASSRDRTDTQYF.

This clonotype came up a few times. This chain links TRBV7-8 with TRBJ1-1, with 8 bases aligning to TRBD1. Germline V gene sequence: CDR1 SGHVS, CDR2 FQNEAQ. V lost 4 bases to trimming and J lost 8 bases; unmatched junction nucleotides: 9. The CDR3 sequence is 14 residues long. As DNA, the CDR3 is TGTGCCAGCAGCTACGGAGGACAGGGTGGGGAAGCTTTCTTT. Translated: CASSYGGQGGEAFF.

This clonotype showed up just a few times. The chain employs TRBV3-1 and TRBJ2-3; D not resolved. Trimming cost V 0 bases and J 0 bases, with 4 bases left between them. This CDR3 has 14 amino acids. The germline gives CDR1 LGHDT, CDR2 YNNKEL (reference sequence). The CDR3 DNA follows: TGTGCCAGCAGCCAAGATTTTAGCACAGATACGCAGTATTTT. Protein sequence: CASSQDFSTDTQYF.

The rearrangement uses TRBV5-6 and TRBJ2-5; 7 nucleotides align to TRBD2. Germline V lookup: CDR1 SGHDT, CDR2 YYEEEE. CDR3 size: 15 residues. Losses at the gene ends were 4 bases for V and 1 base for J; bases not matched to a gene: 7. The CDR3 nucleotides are TGTGCCAGCAGCCGAAGCGGGGCAGGCCAAGAGACCCAGTACTTC. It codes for CASSRSGAGQETQYF.

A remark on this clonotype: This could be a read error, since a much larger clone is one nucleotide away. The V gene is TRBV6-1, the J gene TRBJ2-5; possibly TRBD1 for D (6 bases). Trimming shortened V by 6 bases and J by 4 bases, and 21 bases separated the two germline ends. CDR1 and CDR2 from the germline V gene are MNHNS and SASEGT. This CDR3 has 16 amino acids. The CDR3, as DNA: TGTGCCAGCAGGCCCAAAGGGGGAGAGGTCGGAGAGACCCAGTACTTC. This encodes CASRPKGGEVGETQYF.

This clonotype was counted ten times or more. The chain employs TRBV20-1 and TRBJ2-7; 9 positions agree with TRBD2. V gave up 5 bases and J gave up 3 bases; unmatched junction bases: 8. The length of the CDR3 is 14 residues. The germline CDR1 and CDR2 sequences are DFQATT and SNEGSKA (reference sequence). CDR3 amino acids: CSAYSGSPYYEQYF. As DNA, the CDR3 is TGCAGTGCTTATAGCGGGAGTCCGTACTACGAGCAGTACTTC.

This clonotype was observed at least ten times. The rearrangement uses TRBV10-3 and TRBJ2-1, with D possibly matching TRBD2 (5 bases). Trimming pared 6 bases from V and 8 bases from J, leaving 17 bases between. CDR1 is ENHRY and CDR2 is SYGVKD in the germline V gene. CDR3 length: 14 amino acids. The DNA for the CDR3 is TGTGCCATCAGAAGCGGTGGAGCTGGTGATGAGCAGTTCTTC. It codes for CAIRSGGAGDEQFF.

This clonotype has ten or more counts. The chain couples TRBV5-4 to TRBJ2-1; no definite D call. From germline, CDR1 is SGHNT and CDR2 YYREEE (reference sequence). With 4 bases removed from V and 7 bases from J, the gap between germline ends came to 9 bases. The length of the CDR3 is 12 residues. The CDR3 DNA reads TGTGCCAGCAGCCACTCGAGGAATGAGCAGTTCTTC. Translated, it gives CASSHSRNEQFF. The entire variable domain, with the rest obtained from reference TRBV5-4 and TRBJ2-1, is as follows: ETGVTQSPTHLIKTRGQQVTLRCSSQSGHNTVSWYQQALGQGPQFIFQYYREEENGRGNFPPRFSGLQFPNYSSELNVNALELDDSALYLCASSHSRNEQFFGPGTRLTVL.

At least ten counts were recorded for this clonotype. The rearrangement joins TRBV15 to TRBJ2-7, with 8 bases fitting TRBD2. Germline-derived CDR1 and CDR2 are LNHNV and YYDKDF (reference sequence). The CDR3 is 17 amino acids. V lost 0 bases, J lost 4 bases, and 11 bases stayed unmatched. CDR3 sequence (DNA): TGTGCCACCAGCAGAGATAGAGTCAGCGGGAGAATATACGAGCAGTACTTC. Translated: CATSRDRVSGRIYEQYF.

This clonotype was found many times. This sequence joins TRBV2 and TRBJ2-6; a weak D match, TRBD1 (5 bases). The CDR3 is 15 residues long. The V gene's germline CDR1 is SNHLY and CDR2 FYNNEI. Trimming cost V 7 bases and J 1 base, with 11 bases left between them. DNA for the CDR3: TGTGCCAGCACTTCCAGGGCGTCTGGGGCCAACGTCCTGACTTTC. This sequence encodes CASTSRASGANVLTF.